A single sample is the source of the 14 T cell receptor beta chains below, sequenced in a study of cytomegalovirus exposure and HLA in healthy donors. PCR employed 60 Vbeta and 13 Jbeta primers. Assay: immunoSEQ multiplex PCR; the TCRdb copy retains only in-frame clones and omits some. The repertoire holds 120,000 to 150,000 clones, with roughly 80% as singletons. The sample was PBMCs. All receptors derive from a boy between 2 and 10 years old in good health and CMV-seronegative.

The chain combines TRBV28 with TRBJ1-2; TRBD1 aligns across 7 bases. The CDR3 spans 14 residues. The J segment lost 7 bases and the V segment lost 2 bases, leaving 7 bases of the junction unmatched. Per germline, CDR1 MDHEN and CDR2 SYDVKM. DNA of the CDR3: TGTGCCAGCAGTTTACCTACAGGGGCCCGTGGCTACACCTTC. It translates to CASSLPTGARGYTF.

The genes are TRBV25-1 and TRBJ1-2; TRBD1 matches at 7 bases. J was trimmed by 4 bases and V by 1 base; bases with no gene match: 12. Germline V gene data show CDR1 as MGHDK and CDR2 as SYGVNS. CDR3 length: 17 residues. CDR3 sequence: CASSELQGRLGLYGYTF. In nucleotides, the CDR3 is TGTGCCAGCAGTGAATTACAGGGGAGGTTGGGTCTCTATGGCTACACCTTC.

This clone has just one count. The chain recombines TRBV6-5 with TRBJ2-2, with D possibly TRBD1 on 6 matching bases. Trimming pared 1 base from V and 1 base from J, leaving 7 bases between. CDR1 and CDR2 (germline): MNHEY, SVGAGI. This CDR3 has 15 amino acids. The CDR3 coding sequence is TGTGCCAGCAGTTACTACAGGGAGAACACCGGGGAGCTGTTTTTT. It is translated as CASSYYRENTGELFF.

The chain joins TRBV4-1 to TRBJ1-2; D gene unclear. The CDR3 runs 14 residues. The V and J ends lost 0 bases and 8 bases respectively, with 13 bases between them. Germline V gene lookup returns CDR1 MGHRA and CDR2 YSYEKL. Written as DNA, the CDR3 is TGCGCCAGCAGCCAAGAGCTGGGCACTGGAGGCTACACCTTC. This codes for CASSQELGTGGYTF.

The rearrangement links TRBV27 to TRBJ2-1, with 12 positions matching TRBD2. Germline V lookup: CDR1 MNHEY, CDR2 SMNVEV (reference sequence). The CDR3 has 18 amino acids. The ends lost 2 bases at V and 6 bases at J; junction bases unmatched: 11. The CDR3 sequence: CASSLTPGLAGSRNEQFF. In nucleotides, the CDR3 is TGTGCCAGCAGTTTAACCCCCGGACTAGCGGGGTCTCGCAATGAGCAGTTCTTC.

A single count supports this clone. This specimen includes other DNA sequences encoding the same CDR3. The V gene is TRBV6-5, the J gene TRBJ2-7; 7 positions match TRBD1. The ends lost 6 bases at V and 2 bases at J; junction bases unmatched: 4. Germline V lookup: CDR1 MNHEY, CDR2 SVGAGI. The CDR3 is 13 residues long. The DNA for the CDR3 is TGTGCCAGCAGCCGGGACAGCACCTACGAGCAGTACTTC. Encoded protein: CASSRDSTYEQYF.

This chain connects TRBV12-5 to TRBJ2-4; 7 bases line up with TRBD1. CDR1 and CDR2 from the germline V gene are LGHNT and FRNRAP. V lost 5 bases to trimming and J lost 3 bases; unmatched junction nucleotides: 16. This CDR3 contains 18 residues. In DNA, the CDR3 is TGTGCTAGTGGTCCCCCGGGACAGTCCCCCGTCGGCAAAAACATTCAGTACTTC. Its translation is CASGPPGQSPVGKNIQYF.

The chain employs TRBV7-7 and TRBJ1-2; D is ambiguous. V lost 4 bases, J lost 2 bases, and 17 bases lay in between. CDR1 SSHAT and CDR2 FNYEAQ come from the germline V gene (reference sequence). This CDR3 has 16 residues. The CDR3 here is CASSSSYPHSNYGYTF. The CDR3 DNA is TGTGCCAGCAGCTCCTCTTATCCCCACAGCAACTATGGCTACACCTTC.

This rearrangement joins TRBV10-1 to TRBJ2-4; unclear D gene. The germline V gene has CDR1 WNHNN and CDR2 SYGVQD (reference sequence). Trimming shortened V by 0 bases and J by 0 bases, and 9 bases separated the two germline ends. CDR3 length: 16 amino acids. CDR3 nucleotide sequence: TGCGCCAGCAGTGAGTCGACTGACCCAGCCAAAAACATTCAGTACTTC. The encoded protein is CASSESTDPAKNIQYF.

J is TRBJ2-5 and V is TRBV15; D gene unclear. The J call could be wrong; TRBJ2-7 is a better fit for the DNA end. In germline, CDR1 is LNHNV, CDR2 YYDKDF (reference sequence). CDR3 length: 12 residues. The CDR3 is CATSDGYYEQYF. The CDR3 bases are TGTGCCACCTCCGACGGGTACTACGAGCAGTACTTC.

V gene TRBV5-6 combines with J gene TRBJ1-2; D is possibly TRBD1 (5 bases). Trimming left V 1 base short and J 1 base short, with 11 bases between. This CDR3 has 15 residues. From germline, CDR1 is SGHDT and CDR2 YYEEEE. The CDR3: CASSLFDRINYGYTF. For the CDR3, the DNA is TGTGCCAGCAGCTTGTTTGACAGAATTAACTATGGCTACACCTTC.

As concerns this clone: A junction end diverges from the germline sequence, so it may reflect a read error. This chain joins TRBV2 and TRBJ2-2; a weak D match, TRBD1 (7 bases). The germline V gene encodes CDR1 SNHLY and CDR2 FYNNEI. The CDR3 contains 17 residues. For the CDR3, the DNA is TGTGCCAGCACCGCCCCTGTGACAGGGAGGAACGCCGGGGAGCTGTTTTTT. Its translation is CASTAPVTGRNAGELFF.

With regard to this clone: In the same sample, other DNA sequences code for this CDR3. CDR3 sequence reads: CASSQTQGNIQYF. The CDR3 nucleotides read TGTGCCAGCAGCCAAACCCAGGGAAACATTCAGTACTTC. V is TRBV7-9 and J is TRBJ2-4, with D perhaps TRBD1 (5 bases). V lost 5 bases to trimming and J lost 6 bases, with 11 bases between them. Germline values: CDR1 SEHNR, CDR2 FQNEAQ (reference sequence). CDR3 length equals 13 residues.

This chain connects TRBV7-2 to TRBJ1-1; TRBD1 agrees at 7 bases. The V gene's germline CDR1 is SGHTA and CDR2 FQGNSA. The CDR3 extends over 14 amino acids. The V and J ends lost 4 bases and 7 bases, in that order; junction bases with no gene match: 9. The chain's CDR3 is CASSSGGRRSEAFF. The CDR3 DNA reads TGTGCCAGCAGCTCAGGGGGACGACGCAGTGAAGCTTTCTTT.